This T cell receptor (beta chain) was retrieved from a study of Graves' ophthalmopathy and Graves' hyperthyroidism. General observations from the study: Blood also held most thyroid clonotypes expanded above 0.001 frequency.

Ten or more counts support this clonotype. No antigen is known for it. As the template, RNA transcripts were used to amplify TCR beta CDR3 regions. An initial RT-PCR round employing HTBI primers preceded a second-round multiplex PCR. TCRdb re-called the multiplex PCR reads with MiXCR, one entry per CDR3 protein. This sample yields approximately 540,000 distinct CDR3 sequences, of which about 40% are seen a single time; less than 4.5% belongs to the top ten. Sequencing was done on a sample of peripheral blood or thyroid tissue (not recorded which). This sequence was found in an adult man with Graves' hyperthyroidism.

The CDR3 loop reads CASSRAEGTNYGYTF. The CDR3 DNA follows: TGTGCCAGCAGCCGGGCGGAGGGGACAAACTATGGCTACACCTTC. This chain connects TRBV7-9 to TRBJ1-2; a weak D match, TRBD1 (6 bases). From germline, CDR1 is SEHNR and CDR2 FQNEAQ (reference sequence). V dropped 5 bases and J dropped 2 bases, with 15 bases sitting between them. The CDR3 loop spans 15 amino acids.